These T cell receptor beta chains were read from a single sample in a study of T cell repertoires in cytomegalovirus infection. TCRdb analysed the reads with MiXCR anew, one entry per CDR3 protein. The repertoire holds approximately 700,000 distinct CDR3 sequences, with about a third as singletons. The source material was PBMCs. Every receptor here comes from a human donor in good health (CMV status not recorded). Some clones in this sample may be carry-over from other donors' samples. Both conserved end residues are part of each CDR3. A D gene is named only where the DNA matches it firmly. Rows may omit the clone size; those that give it use once, few, many or a size class.

CATGGLTGHEQFF,TGTGCCACCGGGGGACTTACTGGCCATGAGCAGTTCTTC,TRBV6-8,-,TRBJ2-1,-
CASSLSTGQLLF,TGTGCCAGCAGTTTATCCACGGGACAGCTTCTCTTC,TRBV28,-,TRBJ2-7,TRBD1
CASNIERWSTEAFF,TGTGCCAGCAATATCGAGAGGTGGAGCACTGAAGCTTTCTTT,TRBV28,few,TRBJ1-1,-
CASSQVLNEKLFF,TGCGCCAGCAGCCAAGTACTTAATGAAAAACTGTTTTTT,TRBV4-1,few,TRBJ1-4,-
CASRGFAAGEHEKLFF,TGTGCCAGCAGGGGGTTCGCCGCGGGGGAGCATGAAAAACTGTTTTTT,TRBV27,once,TRBJ1-4,-
CASSQAGGAYEQYF,TGTGCCAGCAGTCAAGCCGGCGGAGCCTACGAGCAGTACTTC,TRBV25-1,-,TRBJ2-7,-
CSANREPAGTYEQYF,TGCAGTGCTAATAGGGAGCCAGCGGGAACCTACGAGCAGTACTTC,TRBV20-1,few,TRBJ2-7,TRBD2
CASSLGSGGLNQPQHF,TGCGCCAGCAGCTTGGGGTCAGGGGGCCTTAATCAGCCCCAGCATTTT,TRBV5-1,-,TRBJ1-5,TRBD1
CASSLAAGAVTGELFF,TGTGCCAGCAGCTTAGCAGCGGGAGCGGTGACCGGGGAGCTGTTTTTT,TRBV7-6,many,TRBJ2-2,TRBD2
CASSLGLAGALRTGELFF,TGTGCCAGCAGCTTAGGGCTAGCGGGAGCCTTGCGAACCGGGGAGCTGTTTTTT,TRBV7-2,-,TRBJ2-2,TRBD2
CASSPAGARGNTIYF,TGTGCCAGTTCTCCCGCGGGGGCGCGAGGAAACACCATATATTTT,TRBV19,few,TRBJ1-3,-
CASSLELGVGSPEQYF,TGTGCCAGCAGCTTAGAGTTAGGGGTTGGGTCCCCAGAGCAGTACTTC,TRBV11-2,many,TRBJ2-7,-